Presented here are 17 T cell receptor beta chains from one specimen sequenced in a study of shared T cell receptors in the human thymus. Clones were sequenced by immunoSEQ multiplex PCR, and TCRdb holds only the in-frame ones, with some missing. The repertoire includes around 730,000 clones, 70% to 90% of them detected once, and about 0.0098% sits in the top ten. Another study also made use of these data, one on human thymus T cells.

The sample consisted of thymocytes. The receptors here all came from a girl less than two years old with a congenital heart defect.

V is TRBV4-3 and J is TRBJ2-7; 8 positions match TRBD1. The CDR3 spans 16 residues. Trimming at V came to 4 bases and at J to 2 bases, leaving 10 bases not matched to a gene. Germline V gene sequence: CDR1 LGHNA, CDR2 YSLEER. The CDR3 DNA follows: TGCGCCAGCAGCCGAGATCCGACAGGGGTTGCCTACGAGCAGTACTTC. As protein: CASSRDPTGVAYEQYF.

This clone appeared once. This chain joins TRBV19 and TRBJ1-2, with 7 bases matching TRBD1. CDR3 size: 15 residues. V gave up 5 bases and J gave up 2 bases; unmatched junction bases: 8. Germline assignment: CDR1 LNHDA and CDR2 SQIVND (reference sequence). Here the CDR3 DNA reads TGTGCCAGTAGTCCCAGGGGGGAACAGAACTATGGCTACACCTTC. It yields the protein CASSPRGEQNYGYTF.

This sequence joins TRBV11-2 and TRBJ1-4; D uncertain. V was trimmed by 2 bases and J by 8 bases, leaving 6 bases between them. The CDR3 is made up of 12 amino acids. From germline, CDR1 is SGHAT and CDR2 FQNNGV. The CDR3 DNA reads as TGTGCCAGCAGCTTATTTGGCGAAAAACTGTTTTTT. Translating gives CASSLFGEKLFF.

V is TRBV5-6 and J is TRBJ2-5; TRBD2 is a possible D gene (6 bases). Germline assignment: CDR1 SGHDT and CDR2 YYEEEE. The CDR3 is 16 residues long. V lost 4 bases to trimming and J lost 2 bases, with 18 bases between them. As DNA, the CDR3 is TGTGCCAGCAGCCCGGGCGGCGGGGCCCATCAAGAGACCCAGTACTTC. It codes for CASSPGGGAHQETQYF.

The chain joins TRBV7-6 to TRBJ1-5; TRBD1 agrees at 7 bases. The germline V gene has CDR1 SGHVS and CDR2 FNYEAQ. J lost 7 bases, V lost 5 bases, and 11 bases had no gene match. The CDR3 is made up of 15 amino acids. The CDR3, as DNA: TGTGCCAGCAGCCCGACATACAGGGGAGGCCAGCCCCAGCATTTT. Protein: CASSPTYRGGQPQHF.

The rearrangement uses TRBV5-6 and TRBJ1-1; 9 bases line up with TRBD1. Germline CDR1 reads SGHDT; CDR2 reads YYEEEE. J was trimmed by 7 bases and V by 2 bases; bases with no gene match: 15. This CDR3 has 17 amino acids. CDR3 nucleotide sequence: TGTGCCAGCAGCTTAAATAAACACCGGGACAGGGCTTTTGAAGCTTTCTTT. Amino acids: CASSLNKHRDRAFEAFF.

This rearrangement joins TRBV4-2 to TRBJ1-5, with a tentative D call TRBD1 (5 bases). Germline assignment: CDR1 LGHNA and CDR2 YNFKEQ. The CDR3 length is 17 residues. V lost 0 bases and J 2 bases, leaving 14 bases between the germline ends. The CDR3, as DNA: TGTGCCAGCAGCCAAGATCTCGCGGGGGGTGGCAATCAGCCCCAGCATTTT. It specifies CASSQDLAGGGNQPQHF.

The V and J genes are TRBV6-1 and TRBJ2-5; a possible D gene is TRBD2 (6 bases). V dropped 1 base and J dropped 9 bases, with 24 bases sitting between them. This CDR3 contains 17 residues. The germline V gene encodes CDR1 MNHNS and CDR2 SASEGT. DNA for the CDR3: TGTGCCAGCAGTGAAGGTCGAGGGCGGGGCCCTCCGGGGGCCCAGTACTTC. Its translation is CASSEGRGRGPPGAQYF.

The chain carries TRBV11-2 and TRBJ2-1; 9 positions match TRBD2. In germline, CDR1 is SGHAT, CDR2 FQNNGV. V was clipped by 2 bases and J by 0 bases; unmatched bases: 11. CDR3 length: 19 residues. The CDR3 region is CASSLRTSEDHSSYNEQFF. The CDR3 bases are TGTGCCAGCAGCTTACGGACTAGCGAAGATCATAGCTCCTACAATGAGCAGTTCTTC.

This chain uses TRBV27 with TRBJ1-1, with D possibly being TRBD1 (5 bases). From germline, CDR1 is MNHEY and CDR2 SMNVEV (reference sequence). This CDR3 is 18 amino acids long. The germline V and J ends were trimmed by 1 base and 0 bases, with 18 bases remaining between them. CDR3 loop: CASSLFPRGGAMNTEAFF. The CDR3, as DNA: TGTGCCAGCAGTTTATTCCCCCGGGGGGGAGCAATGAACACTGAAGCTTTCTTT.

This clone appeared a few times. Other nucleotide sequences in the sample specify the same CDR3. DNA of the CDR3: TGTGCCAGTAGTATTGGGGGCCAGCCCCAGCATTTT. It specifies CASSIGGQPQHF. The V call is TRBV19, the J call TRBJ1-5; D possibly corresponds to TRBD1 (6 bases). The ends were cut back, 3 bases at V and 7 bases at J, with 7 bases in the middle. Per the germline V gene, CDR1 is LNHDA and CDR2 is SQIVND (reference sequence). The CDR3 contains 12 residues.

V is TRBV6-4 and J is TRBJ1-1; unclear D gene. This CDR3 is built from 13 residues. V was cut by 3 bases and J by 1 base, with 6 bases left in between. Germline CDR1 reads MRHNA; CDR2 reads SNTAGT. CDR3 bases: TGTGCCAGCAGTGAAGGAGGGAACACTGAAGCTTTCTTT. This sequence encodes CASSEGGNTEAFF.

The chain is built from TRBV2 and TRBJ1-5, with D tentatively TRBD1 (6 bases). V was pared by 5 bases and J by 9 bases, with 17 bases between. This CDR3 is 14 amino acids long. Germline loops: CDR1 SNHLY, CDR2 FYNNEI. The CDR3 is CASSLQGGLAPQHF. The CDR3 nucleotides read TGTGCCAGCAGTTTACAAGGGGGTTTAGCGCCCCAGCATTTT.

The rearrangement links TRBV27 to TRBJ2-7; 8 nucleotides align to TRBD2. The CDR3 is made up of 14 amino acids. The trim removed 4 bases at V and 6 bases at J, leaving 8 bases unmatched. Germline V lookup: CDR1 MNHEY, CDR2 SMNVEV (reference sequence). The CDR3 DNA reads TGTGCCAGCAGTTCCCGCGGGGGGATGGGCGAGCAGTACTTC. Translating gives CASSSRGGMGEQYF.

The J gene is TRBJ2-2, the V gene TRBV29-1; D is unclear. This CDR3 comprises 13 residues. Germline loops: CDR1 SQVTM, CDR2 ANQGSEA. Trimming removed 4 bases from V and 6 bases from J, with 12 bases in between. The CDR3 sequence: CSVGATPAGELFF. For the CDR3, the DNA is TGCAGCGTTGGAGCGACCCCCGCCGGGGAGCTGTTTTTT.

This chain joins TRBV28 and TRBJ2-1; TRBD2 aligns across 13 bases. V lost 5 bases to trimming and J lost 0 bases; unmatched junction nucleotides: 16. Germline V CDR1 and CDR2: MDHEN, SYDVKM. The CDR3 contains 21 residues. This CDR3 reads CASSRWDRTSGGRRSYNEQFF. DNA of the CDR3: TGTGCCAGCAGTAGATGGGACCGGACTAGCGGGGGCCGTCGCTCCTACAATGAGCAGTTCTTC.

This clone was picked up a small number of times. V is TRBV2 and J is TRBJ2-2; D is perhaps TRBD2 (6 bases). The CDR3 is 18 residues long. Per the germline V gene, CDR1 is SNHLY and CDR2 is FYNNEI. Between the trimmed V and J ends, which lost 4 bases and 6 bases, there was a span of 24 bases. In nucleotides, the CDR3 is TGTGCCAGCAGTGGGGGACCAACTAGCAGCGCTTGGGCCGGGGAGCTGTTTTTT. Encoded protein: CASSGGPTSSAWAGELFF.